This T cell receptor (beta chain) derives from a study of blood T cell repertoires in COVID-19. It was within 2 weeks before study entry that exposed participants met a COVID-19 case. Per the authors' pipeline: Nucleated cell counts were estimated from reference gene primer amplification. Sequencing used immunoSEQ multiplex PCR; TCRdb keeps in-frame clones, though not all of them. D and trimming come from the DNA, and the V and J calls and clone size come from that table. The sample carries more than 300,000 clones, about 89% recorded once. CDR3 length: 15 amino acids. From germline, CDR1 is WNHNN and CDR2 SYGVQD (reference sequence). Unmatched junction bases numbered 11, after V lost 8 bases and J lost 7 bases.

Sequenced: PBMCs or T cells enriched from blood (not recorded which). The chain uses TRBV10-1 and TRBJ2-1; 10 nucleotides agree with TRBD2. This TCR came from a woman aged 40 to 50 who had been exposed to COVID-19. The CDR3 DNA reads TGCGCCAGCGAGGAACGAGCGGGAGGGAGGAATGAGCAGTTCTTC. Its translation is CASEERAGGRNEQFF.